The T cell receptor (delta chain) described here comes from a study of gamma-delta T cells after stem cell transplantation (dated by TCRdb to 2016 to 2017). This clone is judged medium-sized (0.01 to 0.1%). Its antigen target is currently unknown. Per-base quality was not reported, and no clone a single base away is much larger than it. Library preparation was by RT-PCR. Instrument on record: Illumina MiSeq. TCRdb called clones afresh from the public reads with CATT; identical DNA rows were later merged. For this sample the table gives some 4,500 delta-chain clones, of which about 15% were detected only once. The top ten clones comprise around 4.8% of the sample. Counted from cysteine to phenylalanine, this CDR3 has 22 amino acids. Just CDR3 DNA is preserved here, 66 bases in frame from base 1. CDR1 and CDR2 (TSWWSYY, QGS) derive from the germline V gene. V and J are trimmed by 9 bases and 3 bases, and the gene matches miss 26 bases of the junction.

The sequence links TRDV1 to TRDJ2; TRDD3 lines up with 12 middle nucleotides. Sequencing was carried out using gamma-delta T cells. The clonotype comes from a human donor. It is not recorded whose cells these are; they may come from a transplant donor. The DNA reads TGTGCTCTAGCCCCCTCCTACCTATACTGGGGGATACCCTATCTACTGACAGCACAACTCTTCTTT. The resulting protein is CALAPSYLYWGIPYLLTAQLFF.